These T cell receptor beta chains were read from a single sample in a study of cytomegalovirus exposure and HLA in healthy donors. Clones were sequenced by immunoSEQ multiplex PCR, and TCRdb holds only the in-frame ones, with some missing. Among 60,000 to 85,000 clones listed, about 79% were seen once. The sequenced sample consisted of PBMCs. These receptors all come from a man aged 35 to 55 in good health and CMV-seronegative. Each CDR3 is given without its conserved first and last residue. The order of the fields is V gene, CDR3 protein.

TRBV7-9,ASSLFQEGETQY
TRBV4-1,ASSQGDGGRPTGELF
TRBV11-2,ASSSPTRGARSYEQY
TRBV28,ASSYGGRADEQY
TRBV19,ASSIGTSSDTQY
TRBV28,ASSLQAPTEAF
TRBV30,AWNPSSYNEQF
TRBV7-8,ASSSLAGTANSPLH
TRBV2,ASRTGHVAYEQY
TRBV30,AWSVASTDTQY
TRBV19,ASSIERGKPQH
TRBV5-5,ASSSGTTNTEAF
TRBV19,ASSKGGQGVWEDTQY
TRBV11-2,ASSLDRNRWTDTQY
TRBV6-6,ATQQVEKLF
TRBV5-4,ASSPGQGANKAGYT
TRBV7-3,ASSTGNTGANVLT
TRBV7-9,ASSRHDRGSYEQY
TRBV20-1,SASSDYEQY
TRBV27,ATSPRGGPSGELF
TRBV18,ASSPSGDEYEQY
TRBV7-9,ASSPGTGWGQPQH
TRBV7-9,ASSLVSGASYEQY
TRBV7-2,ASSLARRRYSGSGGEQF
TRBV29-1,SVENRGGTEAF
TRBV11-2,ASSLGQGGNYGYT
TRBV5-1,ASSLAGVGGNEQF
TRBV5-1,ASSVQGARETQY
TRBV4-1,ASSLQELNTEAF
TRBV19,ASSRAGVGYEQY
TRBV5-4,ASSLQGAQETQY
TRBV5-5,ASSTGATSNQPQH
TRBV4-2,ASSPGTGANGLT
TRBV19,ASSIRTGQSTNEKLF
TRBV28,ASSAGQTDTQY
TRBV29-1,SVGGLYGNTIY
TRBV29-1,SVRGQGNTEAF
TRBV28,ASSANRGITYGYT
TRBV9,ASSPRPGDTQY
TRBV5-1,ASSLELTGIHEQY
TRBV19,ASSTIPGQGASDTQY
TRBV5-1,ASSPGGTQQETQY
TRBV9,ASSVEREPDTQY
TRBV6-5,ASSYAGNSYNEQF
TRBV7-9,ASSLTSGNAGELF
TRBV6-6,ASNEGQGGQPQH
TRBV28,ASSGGTNYYEQY
TRBV5-6,ASSLAAVSRNGYT
TRBV27,ASSPGTSGSVEQY